The 6 T cell receptor beta chains in this list originate from one sample, sequenced in a study of cytomegalovirus exposure and HLA in healthy donors. PCR involved 60 Vbeta and 13 Jbeta primers. Profiling relied on immunoSEQ multiplex PCR, and the TCRdb table lists in-frame clones only, not all of them. The sample consists of roughly 150,000 clones, roughly 65% of them appearing once. Specimen: PBMCs. All receptors come from a man aged 60 to 69 in good health and CMV-seronegative.

This clone was counted only a few times. Here the CDR3 DNA reads TGTGCCAGCACCTCAGGGGGATTGAACACTGAAGCTTTCTTT. This codes for CASTSGGLNTEAFF. This sequence joins TRBV6-5 and TRBJ1-1; 7 bases match TRBD1. Germline values: CDR1 MNHEY, CDR2 SVGAGI. The CDR3 length is 14 residues. Trimming took 7 bases from V and 0 from J; bases not matched to a gene: 5.

This rearrangement joins TRBV6-5 to TRBJ2-3, with 10 bases lining up with TRBD2. The CDR3 spans 15 residues. CDR1 MNHEY and CDR2 SVGAGI come from the germline V gene. Unmatched junction bases numbered 7, after V lost 2 bases and J lost 8 bases. The CDR3 nucleotides read TGTGCCAGCAGTTACCAACTAGCGGGAATGCTTACGCAGTATTTT. This encodes CASSYQLAGMLTQYF.

This clone has more than one count but fewer than ten. The rearrangement uses TRBV7-2 and TRBJ1-2; weak D call: TRBD1 (5 bases). With 3 bases removed from V and 2 bases from J, the gap between germline ends came to 16 bases. The CDR3 runs to 16 residues. Per the germline V gene, CDR1 is SGHTA and CDR2 is FQGNSA. The DNA for the CDR3 is TGTGCCAGCAGCTTGACGGGGGTGGAACCCAACTATGGCTACACCTTC. It specifies CASSLTGVEPNYGYTF.

The genes are TRBV10-3 and TRBJ1-5; TRBD1 matches 10 bases. This CDR3 comprises 15 residues. Trimming cost V 3 bases and J 6 bases; bases outside gene matches: 5. The germline CDR1 and CDR2 sequences are ENHRY and SYGVKD. Here the CDR3 reads CAISEGTGVFQPQHF. The CDR3 nucleotides are TGTGCCATCAGTGAAGGGACAGGGGTGTTTCAGCCCCAGCATTTT.

The rearrangement joins TRBV6-1 to TRBJ1-5; TRBD1 agrees at 7 bases. Germline CDR1 reads MNHNS; CDR2 reads SASEGT. The CDR3 is 16 amino acids. V gave up 4 bases and J gave up 2 bases; unmatched junction bases: 8. The CDR3 bases are TGTGCCAGCAGTGCCGAGGGGGCCCCGGGCAATCAGCCCCAGCATTTT. Translated, it gives CASSAEGAPGNQPQHF.

The V gene is TRBV2, the J gene TRBJ1-1; D gene uncertain. Trimming took 3 bases from V and 11 from J, leaving 10 bases between them. The V gene's germline CDR1 is SNHLY and CDR2 FYNNEI. The CDR3 is 11 residues long. The CDR3 region is CASSDGSGAFF. CDR3 DNA: TGTGCCAGCAGTGATGGGTCCGGGGCTTTCTTT.